This record looks at one T cell receptor (beta chain) sequence and its context. Germline values: CDR1 MNHNS, CDR2 SASEGT. V gave up 5 bases and J gave up 3 bases; unmatched junction bases: 9. The CDR3 covers 15 residues. This specimen comes from a study of beta chain features in type 1 diabetes. Since all of the isolated RNA was reverse transcribed, expressed TCRB transcripts were what got sequenced. Sequencing was performed with immunoSEQ multiplex PCR; in TCRdb, only in-frame clones are kept and a portion is missing. The sample holds 110,000 to 150,000 clones, approximately 10% seen once. Input material: central memory CD4+ T cells from blood. This TCR was recovered from a woman in her thirties or forties in good health. The chain recombines TRBV6-1 with TRBJ2-7; 8 nucleotides align to TRBD1. The CDR3, as DNA: TGTGCCAGCAGTCAATATCCTGGACAGGGCTACGAGCAGTACTTC. Residues: CASSQYPGQGYEQYF.